A single sample is the source of the 20 T cell receptor beta chains below, sequenced in a study of CXCR3-negative and CXCR3-positive naive CD8 T cells. It was by 5' RACE with UMI labels that the TRB cDNA libraries were prepared. TCRdb re-called the 5' RACE reads and catalogs CDR3 proteins one per entry, DNA excluded. Its table records about 50,000 distinct CDR3 sequences. Findings and caveats of the study: Hydrophobicity was higher for TRB CDR3s found in CXCR3-positive naive cells than in CXCR3-negative naive cells.

For these receptors, no antigen is known. Sequenced material: naive CXCR3+ CD8+ T cells from blood. Subset described: CD45RO-CCR7+CD27+CD95- naive CD8+ T cells expressing CXCR3 (TNR3+). These receptor sequences come from a human donor in good health. Some clones in this sample may be carry-over from other donors' samples.

This chain joins TRBV6-5 and TRBJ2-2; TCRdb gives TRBD2 as the D gene, but with no DNA this cannot be confirmed. CDR3 length: 16 amino acids. CDR1 and CDR2 from the germline V gene are MNHEY and SVGAGI. CDR3 in amino acids: CASSWGTSGNTGEMFF.

This chain joins TRBV29-1 and TRBJ2-7; lacking DNA, the TRBD2 call made by TCRdb goes unchecked. CDR1 is SQVTM, CDR2 ANQGSEA, per germline. CDR3 size: 16 residues. CDR3 loop: CSVVGLAGESSYEQYF.

The chain joins TRBV4-3 to TRBJ1-6. Looked up from germline, CDR1 is LGHNA and CDR2 is YSLEER. This CDR3 comprises 16 residues. This CDR3 reads CASSQDRAEKNSPLHF.

The chain employs TRBV7-9 and TRBJ1-4; absent DNA, TCRdb's TRBD1 call cannot be checked. The CDR3 loop spans 13 amino acids. Germline V gives CDR1 SEHNR, CDR2 FQNEAQ (reference sequence). The CDR3 region is CASSLPMSEKLFF.

The chain combines TRBV28 with TRBJ2-7; TCRdb names TRBD2, which stays unverified in the absence of DNA. Germline CDR1 is MDHEN and CDR2 is SYDVKM. There are 14 residues in the CDR3. This CDR3 is CASGKRGGSDEQYF. The full variable domain, with the rest looked up from reference TRBV28 and TRBJ2-7, is DVKVTQSSRYLVKRTGEKVFLECVQDMDHENMFWYRQDPGLGLRLIYFSYDVKMKEKGDIPEGYSVSREKKERFSLILESASTNQTSMYLCASGKRGGSDEQYFGPGTRLTVT.

This chain uses TRBV29-1 with TRBJ2-5. The CDR3 is 13 amino acids. The germline gives CDR1 SQVTM, CDR2 ANQGSEA. The CDR3: CSVEQDDQETQYF.

This sequence joins TRBV7-9 and TRBJ2-3; TCRdb returns TRBD2, unconfirmable since there is no DNA. The CDR3 loop spans 16 amino acids. Germline V gene lookup returns CDR1 SEHNR and CDR2 FQNEAQ (reference sequence). Here the CDR3 reads CASSPGDQRGTDTQYF.

This sequence joins TRBV7-2 and TRBJ2-1; TCRdb designates TRBD1, a call that cannot be tested without DNA. The CDR3 loop spans 15 amino acids. Germline V gene sequence: CDR1 SGHTA, CDR2 FQGNSA. CDR3 loop: CASTQEAGSYNEQFF. Complete variable domain (other parts from reference TRBV7-2 and TRBJ2-1): GAGVSQSPSNKVTEKGKDVELRCDPISGHTALYWYRQSLGQGLEFLIYFQGNSAPDKSGLPSDRFSAERTGGSVSTLTIQRTQQEDSAVYLCASTQEAGSYNEQFFGPGTRLTVL.

V usage is TRBV11-2 and J usage is TRBJ1-1. Germline CDR1 SGHAT, CDR2 FQNNGV. The CDR3 is made up of 12 amino acids. CDR3 amino acids: CASSQSPFEAFF.

The V call is TRBV6-6, the J call TRBJ2-1; checking the TCRdb D call of TRBD1 is not possible without DNA. The germline CDR1 and CDR2 sequences are MNHNY and SVGAGI (reference sequence). CDR3 length equals 16 residues. The CDR3 sequence is CASSYSHLTGEDEQFF.

CDR3 sequence: CASGQGNTGELFF. V is TRBV30 and J is TRBJ2-2; TCRdb lists TRBD1, though no DNA is available to test this call. Germline V CDR1 and CDR2: GTSNPN, SVGIG (reference sequence). The CDR3 totals 13 residues.

The V and J genes are TRBV29-1 and TRBJ2-1; absent DNA, TCRdb's TRBD2 call cannot be checked. Germline lookup yields CDR1 SQVTM and CDR2 ANQGSEA. The CDR3 spans 14 residues. CDR3 sequence reads: CSIGGALSYNEQFF.

This chain uses TRBV12-3 or TRBV12-4 with TRBJ2-7; TCRdb proposes TRBD2, but this gene call is untestable without DNA. The CDR3 is made up of 14 amino acids. The CDR3 sequence: CASTTGLVNFEQYF.

The genes are TRBV6-2 or TRBV6-3 and TRBJ2-7. The CDR3 spans 12 residues. Germline V gene data show CDR1 as MNHEY and CDR2 as SVGEGT. The CDR3 loop is CASSQSSYEQYF.

The V call is TRBV7-6, the J call TRBJ2-3; TCRdb indicates TRBD1, and absent DNA this call remains unverified. Germline-derived CDR1 and CDR2 are SGHVS and FNYEAQ. This CDR3 has 16 amino acids. The CDR3 loop reads CASSRSGHFITDTQYF.

The V and J genes are TRBV18 and TRBJ2-3. Germline V gene data show CDR1 as KGHSH and CDR2 as LQKENI. The CDR3 length is 13 residues. The CDR3 here is CASSPPMEDTQYF.

This chain uses TRBV2 with TRBJ1-1. Germline V gene data show CDR1 as SNHLY and CDR2 as FYNNEI. The CDR3 has 11 amino acids. The CDR3 region is CASSYPKEAFF.

This chain joins TRBV7-2 and TRBJ1-2; checking the TCRdb D call of TRBD1 is not possible without DNA. The CDR3 length is 11 residues. CDR1 is SGHTA and CDR2 is FQGNSA in the germline V gene. The CDR3 protein is CASSPPHGYTF.

This chain links TRBV27 with TRBJ2-7; without DNA, the TCRdb call of TRBD1 cannot be checked. The CDR3 is 14 amino acids. Germline lookup yields CDR1 MNHEY and CDR2 SMNVEV (reference sequence). This chain's CDR3 is CASSFQGFSYEQYF.

The genes are TRBV7-9 and TRBJ1-1. CDR3 length: 11 residues. Germline V gene lookup returns CDR1 SEHNR and CDR2 FQNEAQ (reference sequence). CDR3 loop: CASSLDMEAFF.